The rows below give T cell receptor beta chains drawn from one sample of a study of OX40 agonist ivuxolimab in advanced cancers. Profiling relied on immunoSEQ multiplex PCR, and the TCRdb table lists in-frame clones only, not all of them. The table records roughly 79,000 clones, 85% of them present only once. Sequencing used CD4+ or CD8+ T cells sorted from blood, obtained in a trial of the OX40 agonist ivuxolimab. The source of these receptors is an adult with an advanced solid tumor such as melanoma, head and neck, liver or kidney cancer. Both conserved end residues are trimmed from each CDR3. Fields, in order: J gene, V gene, CDR3 protein.

TRBJ1-6,TRBV19,ASSIRDLASPLH
TRBJ1-2,TRBV1,TSSHGPRGYYGYT
TRBJ2-2,TRBV5-6,ASSLGQSNTGELF
TRBJ2-1,TRBV15,ATAPTVSRTGNEQF
TRBJ2-7,TRBV19,ASRGAQGPRDEQY
TRBJ2-1,TRBV6-1,ASRQLNSYNEQF
TRBJ2-3,TRBV5-1,ASSRWATSSLDTQY
TRBJ2-2,TRBV5-1,ASTGDFNTGELF
TRBJ2-7,TRBV18,ATKSQGAVSYEQY
TRBJ1-4,TRBV28,ASSLRTGDEKLF
TRBJ1-3,TRBV28,ASSLIRGAGNTIY
TRBJ1-1,TRBV6-1,ASSAGPVTEAF
TRBJ2-2,TRBV4-1,ASSQDRGGAGELF
TRBJ2-7,TRBV27,ASSLSGTSGLFGQY
TRBJ1-5,TRBV28,ASSLWDRGRQPQH
TRBJ1-2,TRBV29-1,SAGQNYGYT
TRBJ1-1,TRBV28,ASSLWDRNTEAF
TRBJ1-3,TRBV6-1,ASVQGVSGNTIY
TRBJ1-4,TRBV28,ASSLDQGGEKLF
TRBJ2-1,TRBV19,ASSVLARGANEQF
TRBJ1-2,TRBV6-5,ASSFRTGLGYGYT
TRBJ2-5,TRBV10-2,ASMGGETQY
TRBJ2-6,TRBV5-1,ASSLRGRGSGANVLT
TRBJ2-7,TRBV11-1,ASSFERGSGSSYEQY
TRBJ2-1,TRBV5-6,ASSLLAGYNEQF
TRBJ2-3,TRBV19,ASSSGRTDTQY
TRBJ2-3,TRBV15,ATSRASGSWADTQY
TRBJ1-1,TRBV28,ASGQLTNTEAF
TRBJ2-2,TRBV5-1,ASSPGTPTGELF
TRBJ2-3,TRBV4-2,ASSPVRGVSDTQY
TRBJ2-5,TRBV6-1,ASSATLGGWETQY
TRBJ1-4,TRBV27,ARGLNEKLF
TRBJ2-7,TRBV2,ASSEPAGGRESSSYEQY
TRBJ2-1,TRBV28,ASRAGTLNEQF
TRBJ2-7,TRBV5-4,ASSLFRGLTYEQY
TRBJ2-1,TRBV7-9,ASSFSSGIREQF
TRBJ2-5,TRBV18,ASSPPSGWETQY
TRBJ2-3,TRBV6-5,ASSLQGWDTQY